Below, 31 T cell receptor beta chains from the same sample are listed, as sequenced in a study of shared clonotypes between healthy human individuals. The data were produced by immunoSEQ multiplex PCR, yet TCRdb's version contains in-frame clones alone and is incomplete. This sample has about 2 million clones; about 95% occur once, and the top ten carry about 1.1%. CD45RO-negative CD8 cells positively selected for CCR7 made up the naive population, which excluded terminally differentiated effector memory CD45RA+ cells. Sequencing input: naive CD8+ T cells sorted from blood. These TCRs come from a man aged 18-30 years in good health.

In its sample, this clone was seen once. The V and J genes are TRBV9 and TRBJ2-3; D ambiguous. V lost 3 bases to trimming and J lost 6 bases, with 5 bases between them. Per germline, CDR1 SGDLS and CDR2 YYNGEE. This CDR3 is 11 amino acids long. This chain's CDR3 is CASSEADTQYF. DNA for the CDR3: TGTGCCAGCAGCGAGGCGGATACGCAGTATTTT.

This rearrangement joins TRBV7-9 to TRBJ2-3, with TRBD2 matching 12 bases. J lost 0 bases, V lost 0 bases, and 4 bases had no gene match. Germline CDR1 SEHNR, CDR2 FQNEAQ (reference sequence). The CDR3 covers 18 residues. Written as DNA, the CDR3 is TGTGCCAGCAGCTTAGCCCTCGGACTAGCGGGGAGCACAGATACGCAGTATTTT. It codes for CASSLALGLAGSTDTQYF.

This chain uses TRBV5-8 with TRBJ1-2; D remains ambiguous. The V end lost 4 bases, the J end lost 7 bases, and 11 bases lay between the germline ends. Germline V lookup: CDR1 SGHTS, CDR2 YDEGEE. The CDR3 consists of 12 residues. The chain's CDR3 is CASSRGYSGYTF. CDR3 coding DNA: TGTGCCAGCAGCCGTGGGTATTCTGGCTACACCTTC.

This rearrangement joins TRBV11-2 to TRBJ1-1; D uncertain. V was shortened by 1 base and J by 2 bases, with 11 bases between the two germline ends. Germline V gene data show CDR1 as SGHAT and CDR2 as FQNNGV. CDR3 size: 15 residues. This CDR3 is CASSLVLTGNTEAFF. CDR3 nucleotides: TGTGCCAGCAGCTTAGTTCTTACGGGTAACACTGAAGCTTTCTTT.

CDR3 coding DNA: TGTGCCACCCGTCGTCCCACCGAAGATACGCAGTATTTT. Its protein is CATRRPTEDTQYF. The chain is built from TRBV27 and TRBJ2-3, with D uncertain. Germline values: CDR1 MNHEY, CDR2 SMNVEV (reference sequence). The CDR3 totals 13 residues. V gave up 10 bases and J gave up 5 bases, with 16 bases separating them.

This CDR3 reads CASRMDGPLSYEQYF. CDR3 coding DNA: TGCGCCAGCAGGATGGACGGACCGTTGTCCTACGAGCAGTACTTC. The chain joins TRBV5-1 to TRBJ2-7; D is uncertain. The germline V and J ends were trimmed by 5 bases and 1 base, with 16 bases remaining between them. The CDR3 runs to 15 residues. CDR1 and CDR2 (germline): SGHRS, YFSETQ.

The gene calls are TRBV1 and TRBJ2-7; TRBD2 was called by the table and not checked on the DNA. TRBV1 is a recognized pseudogene. The CDR3 is 15 amino acids. CDR3 sequence: CTSSPCPNREDEQYF. CDR3 bases: TGCACCAGCAGCCCGTGCCCTAATCGGGAAGACGAGCAGTACTTC.

V and J are TRBV9 and TRBJ2-1; 10 nucleotides line up with TRBD2. Looked up from germline, CDR1 is SGDLS and CDR2 is YYNGEE. The CDR3 has 15 residues. V lost 4 bases and J lost 10; bases outside the gene matches: 11. Here the CDR3 DNA reads TGTGCCAGCAGCTGGAGCGGGGGGGCCGAGCGGGAGCAGTTCTTC. This gives the protein CASSWSGGAEREQFF.

The chain is built from TRBV27 and TRBJ2-7, with TRBD2 identical over 9 bases. CDR1 is MNHEY, CDR2 SMNVEV, per germline (reference sequence). The CDR3 extends over 15 amino acids. Losses at the gene ends were 5 bases for V and 0 bases for J; bases not matched to a gene: 5. The DNA of the CDR3 is TGTGCCAGCAGTCCCACTAGCGGGTTCTCCTACGAGCAGTACTTC. This sequence encodes CASSPTSGFSYEQYF.

The chain is built from TRBV19 and TRBJ2-5, with 10 bases aligning to TRBD1. The CDR3 runs to 17 residues. V was clipped by 3 bases and J by 6 bases; unmatched bases: 13. CDR1 is LNHDA and CDR2 is SQIVND in the germline V gene (reference sequence). CDR3 region: CASSMTRDRGVEKTQYF. For the CDR3, the DNA is TGTGCCAGTAGTATGACCCGGGACAGGGGAGTCGAGAAGACCCAGTACTTC.

Turning to this clone: Other nucleotide sequences from this sample produce the same CDR3. The rearrangement links TRBV11-2 to TRBJ2-7; 7 bases agree with TRBD1. This CDR3 spans 14 amino acids. Unmatched junction bases numbered 4, after V lost 1 base and J lost 4 bases. Looked up from germline, CDR1 is SGHAT and CDR2 is FQNNGV. This CDR3 is CASSLGDSLYEQYF. DNA for the CDR3: TGTGCCAGCAGCTTAGGGGACAGCCTTTACGAGCAGTACTTC.

The chain is built from TRBV7-2 and TRBJ2-1; D might be TRBD2 (5 bases). The CDR3 has 14 residues. V was cut by 5 bases and J by 7 bases, with 15 bases left in between. Germline CDR1 and CDR2: SGHTA and FQGNSA. In nucleotides, the CDR3 is TGTGCCAGCAGCCCCGGACTTGGGTGGAATGAGCAGTTCTTC. Protein sequence: CASSPGLGWNEQFF. Full variable domain (rest looked up from reference TRBV7-2 and TRBJ2-1): GAGVSQSPSNKVTEKGKDVELRCDPISGHTALYWYRQSLGQGLEFLIYFQGNSAPDKSGLPSDRFSAERTGGSVSTLTIQRTQQEDSAVYLCASSPGLGWNEQFFGPGTRLTVL.

The J gene is TRBJ2-1, the V gene TRBV4-1; 7 bases match TRBD2. The length of the CDR3 is 12 residues. Germline values: CDR1 MGHRA, CDR2 YSYEKL. The J segment lost 11 bases and the V segment lost 1 base, leaving 2 bases of the junction unmatched. DNA for the CDR3: TGCGCCAGCAGCCAAGGGGGGGGAAAGCAGTTCTTC. It translates to CASSQGGGKQFF.

V gene TRBV6-5 combines with J gene TRBJ2-3, with 8 positions matching TRBD1. V trimming: 5 bases; J trimming: 3 bases; junction bases outside the gene matches: 7. This CDR3 is built from 15 residues. Germline V CDR1 and CDR2: MNHEY, SVGAGI. This CDR3 is CASSQGQGWTDTQYF. CDR3 sequence (DNA): TGTGCCAGCAGTCAAGGACAGGGCTGGACAGATACGCAGTATTTT.

The chain uses TRBV9 and TRBJ2-3, with D unclear. Germline CDR1 SGDLS, CDR2 YYNGEE. The V and J ends lost 0 bases and 1 base respectively, with 12 bases between them. The CDR3 has 16 amino acids. CDR3 sequence reads: CASSVAGNWGTDTQYF. For the CDR3, the DNA is TGTGCCAGCAGCGTAGCCGGCAATTGGGGCACAGATACGCAGTATTTT.

This clone showed up just a few times. The V and J genes are TRBV2 and TRBJ1-1, with D hard to call. CDR1 is SNHLY and CDR2 is FYNNEI in the germline V gene. V gave up 8 bases and J gave up 3 bases, with 10 bases separating them. This CDR3 has 12 amino acids. CDR3 in amino acids: CASQTWDTEAFF. As DNA, the CDR3 is TGTGCCAGCCAAACGTGGGACACTGAAGCTTTCTTT.

The V gene is TRBV7-9, the J gene TRBJ1-1; no clear D gene. The CDR3 spans 15 residues. Germline CDR1 SEHNR, CDR2 FQNEAQ (reference sequence). Trimming pared 1 base from V and 1 base from J, leaving 10 bases between. The CDR3 spells CASSLVYEPNTEAFF. Written as DNA, the CDR3 is TGTGCCAGCAGCTTAGTATACGAGCCGAACACTGAAGCTTTCTTT.

This chain connects TRBV30 to TRBJ2-3; TRBD2 aligns across 8 bases. Germline CDR1 GTSNPN, CDR2 SVGIG (reference sequence). The trim removed 1 base at V and 2 bases at J, leaving 11 bases unmatched. This CDR3 contains 17 residues. The CDR3 reads CAWSARRGADITDTQYF. The CDR3 DNA follows: TGTGCCTGGAGTGCGCGGCGGGGGGCGGACATCACAGATACGCAGTATTTT.

The chain recombines TRBV27 with TRBJ1-1; D is perhaps TRBD1 (5 bases). The V gene lost 3 bases and the J gene lost 5 bases, with 16 bases spanning the gap. Germline CDR1 is MNHEY and CDR2 is SMNVEV (reference sequence). This CDR3 is 15 amino acids long. The CDR3 bases are TGTGCCAGCAGTTTGGGAGGGGCCCAAGGGACTGAAGCTTTCTTT. Its translation: CASSLGGAQGTEAFF.

The chain joins TRBV19 to TRBJ1-1; D uncertain. CDR1 and CDR2 (germline): LNHDA, SQIVND (reference sequence). V was pared by 3 bases and J by 3 bases, with 20 bases between. The CDR3 totals 17 residues. This CDR3 reads CASSIEQNPSLHTEAFF. DNA for the CDR3: TGTGCCAGTAGTATTGAACAAAATCCTTCCCTACACACTGAAGCTTTCTTT.

The chain combines TRBV5-6 with TRBJ2-7, with 9 bases aligning to TRBD1. The germline V gene has CDR1 SGHDT and CDR2 YYEEEE. There are 16 residues in the CDR3. V lost 4 bases to trimming and J lost 0 bases; unmatched junction nucleotides: 8. CDR3 in amino acids: CASSPGQGPFSYEQYF. The CDR3 DNA follows: TGTGCCAGCAGCCCCGGACAGGGGCCCTTCTCCTACGAGCAGTACTTC.

The CDR3 DNA sequence: TGTGCCAGCAGTTCCTCTAGCGGGAGTGGAAACGAGCAGTACTTC. It translates to CASSSSSGSGNEQYF. The chain joins TRBV27 to TRBJ2-7; TRBD2 matches 10 bases. This CDR3 is 15 amino acids long. The V and J ends lost 4 bases and 5 bases, in that order; junction bases with no gene match: 8. Germline CDR1 is MNHEY and CDR2 is SMNVEV (reference sequence).

The sample holds one count of this clone. The chain uses TRBV5-1 and TRBJ2-7; perhaps TRBD1 as D (7 bases). V gave up 4 bases and J gave up 9 bases, with 23 bases separating them. Looked up from germline, CDR1 is SGHRS and CDR2 is YFSETQ. The CDR3 runs to 15 residues. CDR3 nucleotide sequence: TGCGCCAGCAGCGGGGAGGACAGGACCCCCCGGGGGCAGTACTTC. Its translation: CASSGEDRTPRGQYF.

The rearrangement uses TRBV5-6 and TRBJ2-7; D is perhaps TRBD1 (5 bases). The CDR3 totals 13 residues. The germline V gene has CDR1 SGHDT and CDR2 YYEEEE. Between the trimmed V and J ends, which lost 7 bases and 0 bases, there was a span of 11 bases. The CDR3 here is CASGLQGSYEQYF. As DNA, the CDR3 is TGTGCCAGCGGCCTGCAGGGCTCCTACGAGCAGTACTTC.

As regards this clone: Since no conserved phenylalanine or tryptophan closes the CDR3, a read error is the likely cause. This rearrangement joins TRBV5-1 to TRBJ2-7; TRBD2 matches at 10 bases. Germline V gene sequence: CDR1 SGHRS, CDR2 YFSETQ. This CDR3 region has 16 residues. Trimming cost V 5 bases and J 2 bases; bases outside gene matches: 10. CDR3 DNA: TGCGCCAGCAGTGTTACCCAACTAGCGGGACCCTACGAGCAGTACCTC. This codes for CASSVTQLAGPYEQYL.

Details on this clone: Other DNA sequences within the sample encode an identical CDR3. The chain links TRBV27 to TRBJ2-7; 7 bases fit TRBD1. The CDR3 runs to 14 residues. The V segment lost 4 bases and the J segment 1 base; nucleotides outside the gene matches: 4. Germline CDR1 is MNHEY and CDR2 is SMNVEV (reference sequence). The CDR3 sequence is CASSSTGVSYEQYF. The DNA of the CDR3 is TGTGCCAGCAGTTCCACAGGGGTTTCCTACGAGCAGTACTTC.

This clone was observed a single time. V is TRBV28 and J is TRBJ1-1, with D uncertain. CDR1 and CDR2 from the germline V gene are MDHEN and SYDVKM. CDR3 size: 13 residues. The V gene lost 3 bases and the J gene lost 2 bases, with 7 bases spanning the gap. CDR3 loop: CASSFTYNTEAFF. In DNA, the CDR3 is TGTGCCAGCAGTTTCACCTATAACACTGAAGCTTTCTTT.

A note on this clone: Additional DNA sequences in this sample encode the identical CDR3. V and J are TRBV9 and TRBJ2-2; maybe TRBD1 (5 bases). The length of the CDR3 is 14 residues. V lost 0 bases to trimming and J lost 3 bases, with 6 bases between them. Germline-derived CDR1 and CDR2 are SGDLS and YYNGEE. The CDR3 is CASSVEGYTGELFF. The DNA of the CDR3 is TGTGCCAGCAGCGTAGAGGGGTACACCGGGGAGCTGTTTTTT.

This clone was observed a single time. This chain links TRBV7-9 with TRBJ2-1; D not certain. Germline CDR1 and CDR2: SEHNR and FQNEAQ (reference sequence). Trimming shortened V by 6 bases and J by 2 bases, and 8 bases separated the two germline ends. The CDR3 is made up of 13 amino acids. The CDR3 protein is CASSRSTYNEQFF. DNA for the CDR3: TGTGCCAGCAGTCGGTCAACCTACAATGAGCAGTTCTTC. The whole variable domain, filled in from reference TRBV7-9 and TRBJ2-1, reads DTGVSQNPRHKITKRGQNVTFRCDPISEHNRLYWYRQTLGQGPEFLTYFQNEAQLEKSRLLSDRFSAERPKGSFSTLEIQRTEQGDSAMYLCASSRSTYNEQFFGPGTRLTVL.

This chain links TRBV7-9 with TRBJ2-5, with TRBD1 as a possible D gene (6 bases). The CDR3 is 15 residues long. The V gene lost 3 bases and the J gene lost 1 base, with 12 bases spanning the gap. Germline V gives CDR1 SEHNR, CDR2 FQNEAQ (reference sequence). CDR3 in amino acids: CASSFAGTSQETQYF. DNA for the CDR3: TGTGCCAGCAGCTTCGCAGGGACATCCCAAGAGACCCAGTACTTC.

The chain is built from TRBV30 and TRBJ2-5, with TRBD2 matching over 9 bases. The ends lost 3 bases at V and 5 bases at J; junction bases unmatched: 7. The CDR3 is made up of 14 amino acids. Per germline, CDR1 GTSNPN and CDR2 SVGIG (reference sequence). The DNA of the CDR3 is TGTGCCTGGAGCACTAGCGGGTCCGGCGAGACCCAGTACTTC. Translated, it gives CAWSTSGSGETQYF.